The 10 T cell receptor beta chains below were found in one sample sequenced in a study of blood T cell repertoires in COVID-19. The protocol was immunoSEQ multiplex PCR, while the TCRdb copy is restricted to in-frame clones and leaves out a portion. The profile shows about 250,000 clones, around 83% of them singletons. Material for sequencing was peripheral blood. These TCRs come from a middle-aged man with active or convalescent COVID-19.

The chain recombines TRBV27 with TRBJ1-6; TRBD1 is a possible D gene (5 bases). From germline, CDR1 is MNHEY and CDR2 SMNVEV (reference sequence). Trimming removed 6 bases at V and 7 bases at J, with 13 bases between. The CDR3 contains 14 residues. CDR3 loop: CASRTIPGNSPLHF. The CDR3 region has the DNA TGTGCCAGCAGGACCATTCCAGGGAATTCACCCCTCCACTTT.

This clone appeared once. CDR3: CATSDGGADPEKLFF. As DNA, the CDR3 is TGTGCCACCAGTGATGGGGGGGCGGATCCTGAAAAACTGTTTTTT. V is TRBV24-1 and J is TRBJ1-4; weak D call: TRBD1 (6 bases). Trimming took off 3 bases at V and 7 bases at J, with 14 bases between the two ends. The CDR3 is 15 residues long. CDR1 is KGHDR, CDR2 SFDVKD, per germline.

This chain links TRBV11-2 with TRBJ1-5, with unresolved D. CDR3 length equals 14 residues. With 2 bases removed from V and 2 bases from J, the gap between germline ends came to 7 bases. CDR1 and CDR2 from the germline V gene are SGHAT and FQNNGV. For the CDR3, the DNA is TGTGCCAGCAGCTTAAACGGGGGCAATCAGCCCCAGCATTTT. Its protein product is CASSLNGGNQPQHF.

This clone was seen ten or more times. J is TRBJ1-6 and V is TRBV2, with 7 bases aligning to TRBD1. This CDR3 spans 12 amino acids. The junction had 3 bases not matched to a gene; V was cut back by 8 bases and J by 8 bases. The germline V gene encodes CDR1 SNHLY and CDR2 FYNNEI. The CDR3 sequence: CASGDSYSPLHF. The CDR3 DNA sequence: TGTGCCAGCGGGGACAGCTATTCACCCCTCCACTTT. The complete variable domain, with remaining parts taken from reference TRBV2 and TRBJ1-6, reads EPEVTQTPSHQVTQMGQEVILRCVPISNHLYFYWYRQILGQKVEFLVSFYNNEISEKSEIFDDQFSVERPDGSNFTLKIRSTKLEDSAMYFCASGDSYSPLHFGNGTRLTVT.

The chain uses TRBV6-5 and TRBJ2-7; 7 nucleotides match TRBD1. Germline V gene lookup returns CDR1 MNHEY and CDR2 SVGAGI. V lost 6 bases to trimming and J lost 2 bases; unmatched junction nucleotides: 10. The CDR3 covers 15 residues. The CDR3 reads CASSLQGPVAYEQYF. The CDR3 DNA reads as TGTGCCAGCAGCCTACAGGGGCCGGTAGCCTACGAGCAGTACTTC.

The J gene is TRBJ1-1, the V gene TRBV14; D remains unclear. V was trimmed by 0 bases and J by 1 base, leaving 3 bases between them. Germline-derived CDR1 and CDR2 are SGHDN and FVKESK. CDR3 length: 13 amino acids. This CDR3 reads CASSQEANTEAFF. The DNA for the CDR3 is TGTGCCAGCAGCCAAGAGGCGAACACTGAAGCTTTCTTT.

The genes are TRBV6-5 and TRBJ2-3; possible D gene TRBD1, 7 bases. Germline V CDR1 and CDR2: MNHEY, SVGAGI. V was trimmed by 5 bases and J by 7 bases, leaving 19 bases between them. The CDR3 is 15 amino acids. Here the CDR3 DNA reads TGTGCCAGCAGTCTACAGGGCGGGACAGTTAATACGCAGTATTTT. As protein: CASSLQGGTVNTQYF.

This sequence joins TRBV7-2 and TRBJ2-3; D might be TRBD2 (6 bases). In germline, CDR1 is SGHTA, CDR2 FQGNSA. The CDR3 is 17 amino acids. V dropped 5 bases and J dropped 0 bases, with 18 bases sitting between them. The CDR3 region is CASSISAGTYSTDTQYF. Written as DNA, the CDR3 is TGTGCCAGCAGCATCTCTGCGGGAACCTATAGCACAGATACGCAGTATTTT.

The genes are TRBV5-4 and TRBJ2-7; 8 bases map to TRBD2. With V trimmed by 0 bases and J by 5 bases, 7 bases remained unmatched. The CDR3 extends over 15 amino acids. Germline CDR1 reads SGHNT; CDR2 reads YYREEE (reference sequence). The CDR3 DNA reads TGTGCCAGCAGCTTGGGGGGCGGGGGGACCCACGAGCAGTACTTC. Translated: CASSLGGGGTHEQYF. Combining the CDR3 with reference TRBV5-4 and TRBJ2-7 gives the whole variable domain ETGVTQSPTHLIKTRGQQVTLRCSSQSGHNTVSWYQQALGQGPQFIFQYYREEENGRGNFPPRFSGLQFPNYSSELNVNALELDDSALYLCASSLGGGGTHEQYFGPGTRLTVT.

J is TRBJ1-5 and V is TRBV2, with D uncertain. The CDR3 consists of 12 residues. Germline assignment: CDR1 SNHLY and CDR2 FYNNEI. V lost 6 bases and J lost 5, with 8 bases in between. CDR3 nucleotides: TGTGCCAGCAGGACCGAGGATCAGCCCCAGCATTTT. Translation gives CASRTEDQPQHF.